These 27 T cell receptor beta chains originate from one sample sequenced in a study of immune evolution from preneoplasia to lung adenocarcinoma. Clones were read by immunoSEQ multiplex PCR, and TCRdb kept only the in-frame ones, dropping some. The table has 3,000 to 4,500 clones, around four fifths seen once. Input material: FFPE adjacent normal lung tissue. The source of these receptors is a person aged 55 to 79 with lung adenocarcinoma.

The J gene is TRBJ2-1, the V gene TRBV11-2; TRBD2 matches 12 bases. The J segment lost 7 bases and the V segment lost 3 bases, leaving 10 bases of the junction unmatched. Looked up from germline, CDR1 is SGHAT and CDR2 is FQNNGV. This CDR3 is built from 17 residues. CDR3 nucleotides: TGTGCCAGCAGCTTGAAAGGACTAGCGGGAACCCCTAATGAGCAGTTCTTC. It is translated as CASSLKGLAGTPNEQFF.

The chain links TRBV29-1 to TRBJ2-2, with a weak D call TRBD2 (6 bases). The CDR3 runs to 12 residues. Per the germline V gene, CDR1 is SQVTM and CDR2 is ANQGSEA. Trimming removed 5 bases from V and 7 bases from J, with 11 bases in between. This chain's CDR3 is CSVPGGGGELFF. In DNA, the CDR3 is TGCAGCGTTCCTGGGGGAGGCGGGGAGCTGTTTTTT.

The rearrangement links TRBV10-1 to TRBJ2-2; a weak D match, TRBD1 (5 bases). V shed 6 bases and J shed 6 bases, with 8 bases lying between them. The CDR3 has 12 residues. The germline V gene has CDR1 WNHNN and CDR2 SYGVQD (reference sequence). CDR3 protein: CASSRVPGELFF. The CDR3 region has the DNA TGCGCCAGCAGCAGGGTACCCGGGGAGCTGTTTTTT.

The chain joins TRBV28 to TRBJ2-7; no reliable D call. CDR1 is MDHEN, CDR2 SYDVKM, per germline. With 6 bases removed from V and 4 bases from J, the gap between germline ends came to 10 bases. This CDR3 is 12 amino acids long. The CDR3 bases are TGTGCCAGCAGGCTAACTCCTTACGAGCAGTACTTC. Translation gives CASRLTPYEQYF.

The chain has TRBV5-6 and TRBJ2-7; tentative D call: TRBD1 (5 bases). The CDR3 spans 14 residues. The V gene's germline CDR1 is SGHDT and CDR2 YYEEEE. The germline V and J ends were trimmed by 1 base and 2 bases, with 10 bases remaining between them. CDR3 loop: CASSLFLTAYEQYF. The CDR3 DNA is TGTGCCAGCAGCTTGTTCTTGACAGCCTACGAGCAGTACTTC.

The chain links TRBV7-2 to TRBJ2-3; D not certain. V shed 5 bases and J shed 6 bases, with 6 bases lying between them. Germline V CDR1 and CDR2: SGHTA, FQGNSA. This CDR3 has 11 residues. The CDR3 reads CASSPLDTQYF. CDR3 sequence (DNA): TGTGCCAGCAGCCCTCTTGATACGCAGTATTTT.

The chain has TRBV6-1 and TRBJ2-7, with D perhaps matching TRBD2 (5 bases). CDR1 and CDR2 (germline): MNHNS, SASEGT. With 4 bases removed from V and 2 bases from J, the gap between germline ends came to 12 bases. The CDR3 is 14 amino acids. CDR3 DNA sequence: TGTGCCAGCAGTGTTCGGACTCGCACCTACGAGCAGTACTTC. Its translation: CASSVRTRTYEQYF.

This rearrangement joins TRBV5-1 to TRBJ2-1; D might be TRBD2 (6 bases). V lost 0 bases to trimming and J lost 8 bases, with 9 bases between them. This CDR3 is built from 13 residues. Germline CDR1 reads SGHRS; CDR2 reads YFSETQ. The DNA of the CDR3 is TGCGCCAGCAGCTTGGATGGACTACATGAGCAGTTCTTC. Amino acids: CASSLDGLHEQFF.

The CDR3 region has the DNA TGTGCCAGCAGCTTTTCAGGGAGGCAAGATGAAAAACTGTTTTTT. Translated: CASSFSGRQDEKLFF. This chain uses TRBV11-2 with TRBJ1-4; the D gene is possibly TRBD1 (5 bases). Trimming pared 3 bases from V and 6 bases from J, leaving 14 bases between. From germline, CDR1 is SGHAT and CDR2 FQNNGV. CDR3 length: 15 amino acids.

The genes are TRBV9 and TRBJ2-3, with D possibly matching TRBD1 (5 bases). CDR3 length: 17 amino acids. V dropped 2 bases and J dropped 2 bases, with 18 bases sitting between them. Germline-derived CDR1 and CDR2 are SGDLS and YYNGEE. Written as DNA, the CDR3 is TGTGCCAGCAGCGTCCTCCAGGGTGGCCAAAACACAGATACGCAGTATTTT. Translated: CASSVLQGGQNTDTQYF.

The CDR3 nucleotides read TGTGCCAGCAGCTTGGGGACTAGCGAGCAGTACTTC. Translating gives CASSLGTSEQYF. V usage is TRBV11-2 and J usage is TRBJ2-7; 8 bases match TRBD2. There are 12 residues in the CDR3. V dropped 3 bases and J dropped 6; count of bases not matched to a gene: 1. Germline V gene sequence: CDR1 SGHAT, CDR2 FQNNGV.

J is TRBJ1-1 and V is TRBV7-9; possible D gene TRBD1, 6 bases. The ends were cut back, 1 base at V and 2 bases at J, with 11 bases in the middle. The CDR3 extends over 15 amino acids. In germline, CDR1 is SEHNR, CDR2 FQNEAQ (reference sequence). The CDR3 here is CASSLVGRGNTEAFF. CDR3 in DNA: TGTGCCAGCAGCTTAGTGGGCAGGGGAAACACTGAAGCTTTCTTT. The full variable domain, completed using reference TRBV7-9 and TRBJ1-1, is DTGVSQNPRHKITKRGQNVTFRCDPISEHNRLYWYRQTLGQGPEFLTYFQNEAQLEKSRLLSDRFSAERPKGSFSTLEIQRTEQGDSAMYLCASSLVGRGNTEAFFGQGTRLTVV.

The J gene is TRBJ1-4, the V gene TRBV27; D gene uncertain. Germline V gene lookup returns CDR1 MNHEY and CDR2 SMNVEV (reference sequence). Trimming took off 2 bases at V and 0 bases at J, with 13 bases between the two ends. The CDR3 is 17 amino acids. CDR3 in DNA: TGTGCCAGCAGTTTAGCGGGCGGCGGTGCAACTAATGAAAAACTGTTTTTT. Translated, it gives CASSLAGGGATNEKLFF.

The V gene is TRBV19, the J gene TRBJ2-1, with D uncertain. The CDR3 totals 11 residues. The V gene's germline CDR1 is LNHDA and CDR2 SQIVND (reference sequence). V dropped 7 bases and J dropped 9 bases, with 10 bases sitting between them. CDR3 sequence: CASKTKGEQFF. CDR3 nucleotides: TGTGCCAGTAAAACGAAGGGTGAGCAGTTCTTC.

This chain uses TRBV28 with TRBJ2-6; D unresolved. The V end lost 5 bases, the J end lost 1 base, and 9 bases lay between the germline ends. Germline lookup yields CDR1 MDHEN and CDR2 SYDVKM. The CDR3 runs 15 residues. The CDR3 region has the DNA TGTGCCAGCAGTCCTGACATTTCTGGGGCCAACGTCCTGACTTTC. Protein: CASSPDISGANVLTF.

The chain carries TRBV27 and TRBJ2-3; no reliable D call. Germline-derived CDR1 and CDR2 are MNHEY and SMNVEV (reference sequence). The V end lost 7 bases, the J end lost 0 bases, and 8 bases lay between the germline ends. This CDR3 contains 13 residues. The CDR3 DNA reads as TGTGCCAGCAAACCGACTAGCACAGATACGCAGTATTTT. It specifies CASKPTSTDTQYF.

This clone was picked up one time. One end of the junction varies from germline; a read error may be responsible. V gene TRBV6-1 combines with J gene TRBJ1-5, with D unclear. This CDR3 spans 14 amino acids. Germline V CDR1 and CDR2: MNHNS, SASEGT. CDR3 sequence (DNA): TGTACCAGCAGTGAAGCGGGATGGAATCAGCCCCAGCATTTT. Protein sequence: CTSSEAGWNQPQHF.

The chain carries TRBV5-8 and TRBJ1-1; D perhaps matches TRBD1 (6 bases). The germline V gene has CDR1 SGHTS and CDR2 YDEGEE. Trimming removed 3 bases from V and 4 bases from J, with 13 bases in between. This CDR3 comprises 14 residues. Here the CDR3 DNA reads TGTGCCAGCAGCTCAGGACAGCTCCGCACTGAAGCTTTCTTT. Translating gives CASSSGQLRTEAFF.

The rearrangement joins TRBV29-1 to TRBJ2-1; TRBD2 aligns across 7 bases. With V trimmed by 4 bases and J by 4 bases, 4 bases remained unmatched. This CDR3 region has 13 residues. CDR1 is SQVTM, CDR2 ANQGSEA, per germline. In DNA form, the CDR3 reads TGCAGCGTTGGGGGGGGGTCTTACAATGAGCAGTTCTTC. As protein: CSVGGGSYNEQFF.

The chain combines TRBV15 with TRBJ1-1; weak D call: TRBD1 (5 bases). V was cut by 0 bases and J by 5 bases, with 16 bases left in between. The germline gives CDR1 LNHNV, CDR2 YYDKDF (reference sequence). The CDR3 consists of 16 residues. The CDR3: CATSRDRLGGGTEAFF. CDR3 coding DNA: TGTGCCACCAGCAGAGATAGGCTCGGCGGGGGGACTGAAGCTTTCTTT.

CDR3 coding DNA: TGTGCCAGCAGCTTCCGTAGCCGTTCCTACGAGCAGTACTTC. It encodes CASSFRSRSYEQYF. The chain has TRBV5-6 and TRBJ2-7; D call uncertain. Germline V CDR1 and CDR2: SGHDT, YYEEEE. The CDR3 is 14 amino acids. V was trimmed by 2 bases and J by 1 base, leaving 10 bases between them.

V gene TRBV6-5 combines with J gene TRBJ1-1, with D hard to call. The CDR3 totals 13 residues. Germline CDR1 reads MNHEY; CDR2 reads SVGAGI. V dropped 7 bases and J dropped 1 base, with 10 bases sitting between them. The chain's CDR3 is CASIGFGNTEAFF. The CDR3 DNA reads TGTGCCAGCATTGGATTCGGGAACACTGAAGCTTTCTTT.

The chain has TRBV4-1 and TRBJ1-1; possible D gene TRBD1, 5 bases. Germline lookup yields CDR1 MGHRA and CDR2 YSYEKL. The V end lost 1 base, the J end lost 3 bases, and 12 bases lay between the germline ends. This CDR3 is 15 amino acids long. This chain's CDR3 is CASSQGGNRDTEAFF. The CDR3 DNA follows: TGCGCCAGCAGCCAAGGGGGGAACCGGGACACTGAAGCTTTCTTT.

The V call is TRBV18, the J call TRBJ1-2; 7 bases are a match to TRBD1. CDR1 KGHSH and CDR2 LQKENI come from the germline V gene. Trimming took 3 bases from V and 4 from J; bases not matched to a gene: 8. CDR3 size: 15 residues. The CDR3 coding sequence is TGTGCCAGCTCACCGGAGGGACAGCTCACCTATGGCTACACCTTC. Protein product: CASSPEGQLTYGYTF.

The chain recombines TRBV25-1 with TRBJ2-1; TRBD2 aligns across 7 bases. This CDR3 has 16 residues. V lost 4 bases to trimming and J lost 0 bases; unmatched junction nucleotides: 6. CDR1 is MGHDK and CDR2 is SYGVNS in the germline V gene. CDR3 DNA: TGTGCCAGCAGTGGAGGCGGGAGTCGCTCCTACAATGAGCAGTTCTTC. This sequence encodes CASSGGGSRSYNEQFF.

The V call is TRBV29-1, the J call TRBJ1-1, with 7 positions matching TRBD1. J gave up 3 bases and V 5 bases, and 6 bases lay outside the gene matches. The CDR3 spans 13 residues. Per the germline V gene, CDR1 is SQVTM and CDR2 is ANQGSEA. The CDR3 DNA reads TGCAGCGTTTCCCTCAGGGGGGACACTGAAGCTTTCTTT. Amino acid sequence: CSVSLRGDTEAFF.

The V gene is TRBV11-3, the J gene TRBJ2-1; 9 bases fit TRBD2. With 0 bases clipped from V and 7 bases from J, the junction kept 1 base outside the gene matches. The CDR3 runs to 14 residues. The germline CDR1 and CDR2 sequences are SGHNT and YENEEA. CDR3 protein: CASSLDAGGNEQFF. The CDR3 region has the DNA TGTGCCAGCAGCTTAGACGCGGGGGGGAATGAGCAGTTCTTC.